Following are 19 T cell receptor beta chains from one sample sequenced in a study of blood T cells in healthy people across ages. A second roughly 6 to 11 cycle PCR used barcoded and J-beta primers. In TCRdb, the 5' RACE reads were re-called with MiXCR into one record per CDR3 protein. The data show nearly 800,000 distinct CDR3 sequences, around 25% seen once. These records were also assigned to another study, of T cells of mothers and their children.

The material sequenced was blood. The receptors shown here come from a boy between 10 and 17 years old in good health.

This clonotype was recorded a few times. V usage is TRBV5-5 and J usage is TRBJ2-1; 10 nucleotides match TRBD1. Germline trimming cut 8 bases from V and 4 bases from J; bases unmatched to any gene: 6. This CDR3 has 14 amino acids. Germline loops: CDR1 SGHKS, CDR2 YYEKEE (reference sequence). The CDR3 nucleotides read TGTGCCAGTAAACCGGACAGGGGGTACAATGAGCAGTTCTTC. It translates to CASKPDRGYNEQFF.

The DNA for the CDR3 is TGTGCCAGCAGCTTAGAGTGGCGGGGGGCCACAGATACGCAGTATTTT. Protein product: CASSLEWRGATDTQYF. The gene calls are TRBV7-6 and TRBJ2-3; 8 nucleotides agree with TRBD2. The trim removed 1 base at V and 2 bases at J, leaving 5 bases unmatched. The CDR3 loop spans 16 amino acids. Germline V gives CDR1 SGHVS, CDR2 FNYEAQ.

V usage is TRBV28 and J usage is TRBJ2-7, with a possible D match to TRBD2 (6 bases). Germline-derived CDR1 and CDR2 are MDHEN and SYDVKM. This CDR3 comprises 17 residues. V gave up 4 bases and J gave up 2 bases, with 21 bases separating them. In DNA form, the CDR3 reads TGTGCCAGCAGTTCAGAACCGGGACTCCAAATGGCCTACGAGCAGTACTTC. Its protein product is CASSSEPGLQMAYEQYF.

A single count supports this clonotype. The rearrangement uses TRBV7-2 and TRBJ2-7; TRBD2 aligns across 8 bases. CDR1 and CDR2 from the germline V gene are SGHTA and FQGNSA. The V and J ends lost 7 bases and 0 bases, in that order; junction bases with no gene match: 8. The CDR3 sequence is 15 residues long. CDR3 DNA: TGTGCCAGCAAGGCCGGGGGGGCCAGCTCCTACGAGCAGTACTTC. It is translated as CASKAGGASSYEQYF.

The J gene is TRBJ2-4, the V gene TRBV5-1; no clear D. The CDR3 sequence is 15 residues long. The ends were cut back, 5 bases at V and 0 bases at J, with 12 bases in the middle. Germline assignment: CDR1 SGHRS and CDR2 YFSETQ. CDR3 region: CASRPEIGAKNIQYF. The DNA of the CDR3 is TGCGCCAGCAGACCCGAGATAGGAGCCAAAAACATTCAGTACTTC.

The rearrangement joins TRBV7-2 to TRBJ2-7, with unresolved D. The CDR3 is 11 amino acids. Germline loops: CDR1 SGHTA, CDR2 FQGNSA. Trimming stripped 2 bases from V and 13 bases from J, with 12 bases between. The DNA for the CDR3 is TGTGCCAGCAGCTTACCTGGGGATTTATACTTC. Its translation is CASSLPGDLYF.

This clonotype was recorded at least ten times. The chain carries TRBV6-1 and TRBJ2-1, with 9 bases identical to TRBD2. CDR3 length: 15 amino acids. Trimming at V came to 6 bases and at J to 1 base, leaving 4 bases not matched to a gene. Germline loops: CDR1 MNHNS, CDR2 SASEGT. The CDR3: CASSVAGASYNEQFF. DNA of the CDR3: TGTGCCAGCAGCGTAGCGGGGGCTTCCTACAATGAGCAGTTCTTC.

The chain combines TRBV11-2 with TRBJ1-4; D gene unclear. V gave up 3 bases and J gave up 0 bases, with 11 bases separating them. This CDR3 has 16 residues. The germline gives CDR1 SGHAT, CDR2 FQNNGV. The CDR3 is CASSLAPTTTNEKLFF. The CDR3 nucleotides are TGTGCCAGCAGCTTGGCACCCACCACAACTAATGAAAAACTGTTTTTT.

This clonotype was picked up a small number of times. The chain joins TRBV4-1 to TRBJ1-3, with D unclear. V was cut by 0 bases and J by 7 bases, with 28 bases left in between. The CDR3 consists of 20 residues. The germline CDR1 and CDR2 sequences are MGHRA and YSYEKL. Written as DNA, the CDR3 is TGCGCCAGCAGCCAAGATCGCGCCTCCTGGGCAGACGGAGTGTGGAACACCATATATTTT. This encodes CASSQDRASWADGVWNTIYF.

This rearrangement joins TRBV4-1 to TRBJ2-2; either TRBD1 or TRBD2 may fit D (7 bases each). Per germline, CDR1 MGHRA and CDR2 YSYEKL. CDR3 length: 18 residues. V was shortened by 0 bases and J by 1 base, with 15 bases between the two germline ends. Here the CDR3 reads CASSQEGGGDMNTGELFF. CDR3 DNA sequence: TGCGCCAGCAGCCAAGAGGGAGGGGGCGATATGAACACCGGGGAGCTGTTTTTT.

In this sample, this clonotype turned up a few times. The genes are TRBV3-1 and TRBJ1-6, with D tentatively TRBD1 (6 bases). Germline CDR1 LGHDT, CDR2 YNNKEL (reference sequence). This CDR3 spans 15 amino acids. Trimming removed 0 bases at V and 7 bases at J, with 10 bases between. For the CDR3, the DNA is TGTGCCAGCAGCCAAGACCCGGGGGCGAATTCACCCCTCCACTTT. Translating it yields CASSQDPGANSPLHF.

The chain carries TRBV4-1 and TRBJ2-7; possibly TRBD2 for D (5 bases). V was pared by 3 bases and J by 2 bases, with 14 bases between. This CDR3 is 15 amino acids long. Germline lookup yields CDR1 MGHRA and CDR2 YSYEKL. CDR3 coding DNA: TGCGCCAGCAGCCAGGCGACTACAAATGCCTACGAGCAGTACTTC. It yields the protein CASSQATTNAYEQYF.

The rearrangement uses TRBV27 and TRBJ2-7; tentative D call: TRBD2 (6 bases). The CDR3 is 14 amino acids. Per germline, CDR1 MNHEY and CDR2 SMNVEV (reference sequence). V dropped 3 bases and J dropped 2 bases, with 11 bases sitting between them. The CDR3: CASSFFGRTYEQYF. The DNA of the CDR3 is TGTGCCAGCAGTTTCTTTGGGAGGACCTACGAGCAGTACTTC.

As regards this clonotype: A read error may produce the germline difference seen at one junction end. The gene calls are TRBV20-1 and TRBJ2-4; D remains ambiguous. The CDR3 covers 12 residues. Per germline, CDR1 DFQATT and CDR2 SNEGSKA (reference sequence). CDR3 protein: CSARDTVDIQYF. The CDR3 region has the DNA TGCAGTGCTCGAGATACGGTGGACATTCAGTACTTC.

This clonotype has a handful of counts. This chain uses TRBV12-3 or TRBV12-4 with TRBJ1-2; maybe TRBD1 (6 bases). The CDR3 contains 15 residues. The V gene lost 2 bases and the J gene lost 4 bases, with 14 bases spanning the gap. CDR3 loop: CASSLSTGLVYGYTF. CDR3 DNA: TGTGCCAGCAGTTTATCTACAGGGTTGGTCTATGGCTACACCTTC.

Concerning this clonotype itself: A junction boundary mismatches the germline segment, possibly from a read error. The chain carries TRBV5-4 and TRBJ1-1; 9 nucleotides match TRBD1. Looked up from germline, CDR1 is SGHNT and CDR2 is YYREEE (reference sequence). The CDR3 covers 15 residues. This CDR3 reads CASSFVGTGRTEASF. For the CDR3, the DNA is TGTGCCAGCAGCTTTGTTGGGACAGGGCGTACTGAAGCTTCCTTT.

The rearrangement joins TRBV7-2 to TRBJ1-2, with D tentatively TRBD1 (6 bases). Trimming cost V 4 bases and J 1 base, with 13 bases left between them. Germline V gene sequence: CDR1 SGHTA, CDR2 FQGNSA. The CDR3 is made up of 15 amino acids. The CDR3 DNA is TGTGCCAGCAGCTCACAACGGACAGATAACTATGGCTACACCTTC. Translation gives CASSSQRTDNYGYTF. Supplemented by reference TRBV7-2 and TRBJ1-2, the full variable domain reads GAGVSQSPSNKVTEKGKDVELRCDPISGHTALYWYRQSLGQGLEFLIYFQGNSAPDKSGLPSDRFSAERTGGSVSTLTIQRTQQEDSAVYLCASSSQRTDNYGYTFGSGTRLTVV.

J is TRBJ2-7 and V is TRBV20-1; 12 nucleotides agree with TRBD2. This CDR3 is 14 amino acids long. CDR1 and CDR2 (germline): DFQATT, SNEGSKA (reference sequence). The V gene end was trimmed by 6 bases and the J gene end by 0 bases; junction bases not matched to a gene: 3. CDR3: CSAWTSGISYEQYF. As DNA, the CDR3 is TGCAGTGCGTGGACTAGCGGGATCTCCTACGAGCAGTACTTC.

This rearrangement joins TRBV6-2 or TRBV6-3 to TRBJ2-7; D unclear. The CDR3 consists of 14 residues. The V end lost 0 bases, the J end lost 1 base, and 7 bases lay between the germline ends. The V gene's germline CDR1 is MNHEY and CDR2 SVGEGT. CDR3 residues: CASSYSGNSYEQYF. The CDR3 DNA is TGTGCCAGCAGTTACTCGGGGAATTCCTACGAGCAGTACTTC.